This TCR beta chain was captured in a study of shared clonotypes between healthy human individuals. Using immunoSEQ multiplex PCR, the repertoire was profiled, and TCRdb retains in-frame clones only, with some absent. The sample lists over a million clones; around 78% were seen once. This CDR3 has 12 residues. Germline CDR1 is MDHEN and CDR2 is SYDVKM. Trimming took off 5 bases at V and 0 bases at J, with 4 bases between the two ends. General study results and limits: Compared with memory subsets, naive subsets generally had larger estimated richness. Specimens sampled were limited to blood, with tissue repertoires likely differing.

This clone was detected many times. Its antigen is as yet unknown. Other DNA sequences of this sample code for an identical CDR3. The chain recombines TRBV28 with TRBJ1-1; D gene uncertain. Sequences were obtained from memory CD4+ T cells from PBMCs. Subset reported: CD45RA-negative fraction. This clonotype originated in a man aged 18 to 29 in good health. Some clones in this sample may be carry-over from other donors' samples. In DNA, the CDR3 is TGTGCCAGCAGTCTTCTGAACACTGAAGCTTTCTTT. The encoded protein is CASSLLNTEAFF.